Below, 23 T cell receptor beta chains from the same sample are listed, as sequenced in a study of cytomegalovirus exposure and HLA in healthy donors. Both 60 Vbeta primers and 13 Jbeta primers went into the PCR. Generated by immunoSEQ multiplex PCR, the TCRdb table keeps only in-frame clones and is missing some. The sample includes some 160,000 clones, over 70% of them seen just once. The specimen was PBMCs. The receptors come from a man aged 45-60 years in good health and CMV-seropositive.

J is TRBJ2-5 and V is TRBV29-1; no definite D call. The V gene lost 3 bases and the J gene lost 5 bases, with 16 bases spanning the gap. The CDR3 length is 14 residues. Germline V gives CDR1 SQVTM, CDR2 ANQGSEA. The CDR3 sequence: CSVESTGLRETQYF. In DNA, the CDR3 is TGCAGCGTTGAGTCGACTGGCTTGCGGGAGACCCAGTACTTC.

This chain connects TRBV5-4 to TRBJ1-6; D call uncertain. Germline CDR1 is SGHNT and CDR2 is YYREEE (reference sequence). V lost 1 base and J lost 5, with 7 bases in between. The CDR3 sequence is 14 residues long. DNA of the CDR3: TGTGCCAGCAGCTTGCGGGGTGATAATTCACCCCTCCACTTT. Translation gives CASSLRGDNSPLHF.

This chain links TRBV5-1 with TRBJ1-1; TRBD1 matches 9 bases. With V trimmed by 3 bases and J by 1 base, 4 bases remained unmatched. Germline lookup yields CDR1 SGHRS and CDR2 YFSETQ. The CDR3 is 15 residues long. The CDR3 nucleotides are TGCGCCAGCAGCTCACAGGGGGCGGGGAACACTGAAGCTTTCTTT. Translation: CASSSQGAGNTEAFF.

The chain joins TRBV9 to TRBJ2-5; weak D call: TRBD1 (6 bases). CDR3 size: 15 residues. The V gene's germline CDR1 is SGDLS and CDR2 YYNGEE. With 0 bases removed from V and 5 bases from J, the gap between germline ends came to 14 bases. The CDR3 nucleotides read TGTGCCAGCAGCGTAGGACCCAGGGGCGGGGAGACCCAGTACTTC. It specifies CASSVGPRGGETQYF.

In nucleotides, the CDR3 is TGCGCCAGCAGCCAACCCGACAACACCTACGAGCAGTACTTC. This codes for CASSQPDNTYEQYF. The chain uses TRBV4-1 and TRBJ2-7; D uncertain. The CDR3 length is 14 residues. CDR1 is MGHRA, CDR2 YSYEKL, per germline. V gave up 2 bases and J gave up 2 bases, with 10 bases separating them.

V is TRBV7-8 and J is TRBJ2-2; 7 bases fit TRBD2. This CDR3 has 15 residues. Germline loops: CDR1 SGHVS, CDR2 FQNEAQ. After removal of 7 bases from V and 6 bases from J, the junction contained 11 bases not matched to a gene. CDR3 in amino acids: CASKWGGREAGELFF. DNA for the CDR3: TGTGCCAGCAAGTGGGGCGGGAGAGAGGCCGGGGAGCTGTTTTTT. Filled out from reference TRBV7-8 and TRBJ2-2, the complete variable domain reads GAGVSQSPRYKVAKRGQDVALRCDPISGHVSLFWYQQALGQGPEFLTYFQNEAQLDKSGLPSDRFFAERPEGSVSTLKIQRTQQEDSAVYLCASKWGGREAGELFFGEGSRLTVL.

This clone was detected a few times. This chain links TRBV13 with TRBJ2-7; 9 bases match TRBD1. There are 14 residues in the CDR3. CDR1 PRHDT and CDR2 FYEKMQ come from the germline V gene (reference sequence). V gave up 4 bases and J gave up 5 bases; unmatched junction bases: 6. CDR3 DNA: TGTGCCAGCAGCTCAGCCGGGACAGGGAACGAGCAGTACTTC. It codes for CASSSAGTGNEQYF. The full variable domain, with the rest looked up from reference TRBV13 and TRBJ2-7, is AAGVIQSPRHLIKEKRETATLKCYPIPRHDTVYWYQQGPGQDPQFLISFYEKMQSDKGSIPDRFSAQQFSDYHSELNMSSLELGDSALYFCASSSAGTGNEQYFGPGTRLTVT.

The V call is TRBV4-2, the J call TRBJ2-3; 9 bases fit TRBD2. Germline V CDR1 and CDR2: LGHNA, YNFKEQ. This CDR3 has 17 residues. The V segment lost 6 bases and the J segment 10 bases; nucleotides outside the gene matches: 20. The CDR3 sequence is CASSPLGGSGSPPSQYF. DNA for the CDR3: TGTGCCAGCAGTCCACTCGGGGGTAGCGGGAGCCCGCCATCGCAGTATTTT.

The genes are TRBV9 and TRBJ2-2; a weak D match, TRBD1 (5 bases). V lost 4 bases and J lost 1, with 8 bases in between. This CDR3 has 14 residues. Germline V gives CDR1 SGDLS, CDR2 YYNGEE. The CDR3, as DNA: TGTGCCAGCAGCTGGCAGGGGAACACCGGGGAGCTGTTTTTT. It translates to CASSWQGNTGELFF.

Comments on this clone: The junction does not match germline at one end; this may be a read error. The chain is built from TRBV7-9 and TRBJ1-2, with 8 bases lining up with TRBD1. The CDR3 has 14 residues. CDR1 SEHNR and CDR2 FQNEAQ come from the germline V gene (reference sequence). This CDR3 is CASSDRDRSYSYTF. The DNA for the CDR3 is TGTGCCAGCAGCGACCGGGACAGGTCCTATAGCTACACCTTC.

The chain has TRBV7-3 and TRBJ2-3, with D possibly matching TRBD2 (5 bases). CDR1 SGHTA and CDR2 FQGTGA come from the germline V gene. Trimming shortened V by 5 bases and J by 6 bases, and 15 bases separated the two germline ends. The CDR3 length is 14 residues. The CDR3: CASSPGVSGDTQYF. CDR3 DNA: TGTGCCAGCAGCCCCGGAGTATCGGGGGATACGCAGTATTTT.

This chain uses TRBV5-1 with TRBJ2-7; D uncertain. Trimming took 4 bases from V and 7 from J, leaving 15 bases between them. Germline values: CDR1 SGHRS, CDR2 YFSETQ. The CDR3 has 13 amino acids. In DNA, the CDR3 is TGCGCCAGCAGCCTGGAACCTAGATTTGAGCAGTACTTC. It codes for CASSLEPRFEQYF.

In DNA, the CDR3 is TGTGCCATCAGTGAAGGGGGGGCGCGGGAAAAACTGTTTTTT. Translation: CAISEGGAREKLFF. This sequence joins TRBV10-3 and TRBJ1-4; D may be TRBD1 (6 bases). CDR3 length: 14 residues. Germline V lookup: CDR1 ENHRY, CDR2 SYGVKD. V gave up 3 bases and J gave up 8 bases, with 13 bases separating them.

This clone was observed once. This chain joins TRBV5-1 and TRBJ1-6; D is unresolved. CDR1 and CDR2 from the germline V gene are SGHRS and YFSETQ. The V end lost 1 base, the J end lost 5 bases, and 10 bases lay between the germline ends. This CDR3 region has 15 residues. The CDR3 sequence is CASSLRGADNSPLHF. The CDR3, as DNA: TGCGCCAGCAGCTTGCGGGGTGCAGATAATTCACCCCTCCACTTT.

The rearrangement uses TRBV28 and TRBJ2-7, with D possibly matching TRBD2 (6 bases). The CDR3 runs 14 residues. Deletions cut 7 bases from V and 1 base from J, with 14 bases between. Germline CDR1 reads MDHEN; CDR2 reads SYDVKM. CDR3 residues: CASILSGESYEQYF. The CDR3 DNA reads TGTGCCAGCATCTTGTCGGGGGAGTCCTACGAGCAGTACTTC.

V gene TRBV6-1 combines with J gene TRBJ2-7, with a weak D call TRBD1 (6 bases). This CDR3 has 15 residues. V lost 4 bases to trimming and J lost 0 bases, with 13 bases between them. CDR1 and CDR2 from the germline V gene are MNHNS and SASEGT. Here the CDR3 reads CASSVGGTSSYEQYF. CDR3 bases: TGTGCCAGCAGTGTTGGGGGCACCAGCTCCTACGAGCAGTACTTC.

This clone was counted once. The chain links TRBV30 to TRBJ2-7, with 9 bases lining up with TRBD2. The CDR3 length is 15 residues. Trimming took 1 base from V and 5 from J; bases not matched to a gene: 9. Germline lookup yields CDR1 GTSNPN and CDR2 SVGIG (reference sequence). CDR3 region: CAWSASGGRAHEQYF. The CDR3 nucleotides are TGTGCCTGGAGTGCCTCGGGCGGGAGGGCCCACGAGCAGTACTTC.

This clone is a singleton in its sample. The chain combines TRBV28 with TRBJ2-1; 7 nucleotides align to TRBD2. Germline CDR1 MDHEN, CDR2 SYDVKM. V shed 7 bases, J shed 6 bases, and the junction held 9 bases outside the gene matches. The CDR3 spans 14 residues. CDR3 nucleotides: TGTGCCAGCACGGCTAGCGGAGGGGTCAATGAGCAGTTCTTC. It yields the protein CASTASGGVNEQFF.

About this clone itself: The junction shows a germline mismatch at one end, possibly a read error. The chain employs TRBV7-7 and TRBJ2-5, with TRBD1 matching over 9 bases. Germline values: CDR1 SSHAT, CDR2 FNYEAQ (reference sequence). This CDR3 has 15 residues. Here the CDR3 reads CASSLGTGRQETQYF. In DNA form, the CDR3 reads TGTGCTAGCAGCTTAGGGACAGGGCGCCAAGAGACCCAGTACTTC.

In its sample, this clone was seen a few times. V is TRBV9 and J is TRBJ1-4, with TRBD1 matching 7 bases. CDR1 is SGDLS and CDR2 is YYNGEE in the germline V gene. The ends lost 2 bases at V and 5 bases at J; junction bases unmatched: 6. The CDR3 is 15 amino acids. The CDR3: CASSVSTGQNEKLFF. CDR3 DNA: TGTGCCAGCAGCGTTTCGACAGGGCAGAATGAAAAACTGTTTTTT. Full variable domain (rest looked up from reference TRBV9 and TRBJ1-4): DSGVTQTPKHLITATGQRVTLRCSPRSGDLSVYWYQQSLDQGLQFLIQYYNGEERAKGNILERFSAQQFPDLHSELNLSSLELGDSALYFCASSVSTGQNEKLFFGSGTQLSVL.

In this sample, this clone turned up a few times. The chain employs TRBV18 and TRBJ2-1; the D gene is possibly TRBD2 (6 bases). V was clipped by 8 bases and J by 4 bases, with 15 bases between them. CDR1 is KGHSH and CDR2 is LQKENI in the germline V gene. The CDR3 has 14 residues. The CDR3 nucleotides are TGTGCCAGCCACCGGGACTGGGAGTACAATGAGCAGTTCTTC. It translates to CASHRDWEYNEQFF.

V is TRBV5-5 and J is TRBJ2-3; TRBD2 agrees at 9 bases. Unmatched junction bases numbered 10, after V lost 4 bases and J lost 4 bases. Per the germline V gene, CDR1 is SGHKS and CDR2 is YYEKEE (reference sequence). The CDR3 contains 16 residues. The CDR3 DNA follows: TGTGCCAGCAGCGGCCCGAGAGCGGGAGGTTCAGATACGCAGTATTTT. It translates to CASSGPRAGGSDTQYF.

CDR3 residues: CASSFSSDTEAFF. The CDR3, as DNA: TGTGCCAGCAGCTTTTCCTCGGACACTGAAGCTTTCTTT. This rearrangement joins TRBV5-5 to TRBJ1-1; D remains unclear. Trimming cost V 2 bases and J 3 bases, with 8 bases left between them. Per the germline V gene, CDR1 is SGHKS and CDR2 is YYEKEE (reference sequence). There are 13 residues in the CDR3.